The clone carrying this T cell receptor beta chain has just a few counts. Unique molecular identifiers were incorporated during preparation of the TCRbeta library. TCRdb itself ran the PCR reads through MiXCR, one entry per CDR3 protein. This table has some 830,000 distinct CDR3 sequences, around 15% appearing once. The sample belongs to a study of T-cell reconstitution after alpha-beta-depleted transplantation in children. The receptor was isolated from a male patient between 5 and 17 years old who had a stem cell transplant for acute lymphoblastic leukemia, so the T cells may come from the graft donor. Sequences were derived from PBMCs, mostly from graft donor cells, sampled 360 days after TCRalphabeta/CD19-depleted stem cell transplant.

The CDR3 region is CSARAGGRVNTGELFF. CDR3 coding DNA: TGCAGTGCTAGAGCAGGCGGGAGAGTAAACACCGGGGAGCTGTTTTTT. The rearrangement uses TRBV20-1 and TRBJ2-2, with TRBD2 identical over 7 bases. The CDR3 runs to 16 residues. Germline assignment: CDR1 DFQATT and CDR2 SNEGSKA (reference sequence). The trim removed 1 base at V and 2 bases at J, leaving 7 bases unmatched.